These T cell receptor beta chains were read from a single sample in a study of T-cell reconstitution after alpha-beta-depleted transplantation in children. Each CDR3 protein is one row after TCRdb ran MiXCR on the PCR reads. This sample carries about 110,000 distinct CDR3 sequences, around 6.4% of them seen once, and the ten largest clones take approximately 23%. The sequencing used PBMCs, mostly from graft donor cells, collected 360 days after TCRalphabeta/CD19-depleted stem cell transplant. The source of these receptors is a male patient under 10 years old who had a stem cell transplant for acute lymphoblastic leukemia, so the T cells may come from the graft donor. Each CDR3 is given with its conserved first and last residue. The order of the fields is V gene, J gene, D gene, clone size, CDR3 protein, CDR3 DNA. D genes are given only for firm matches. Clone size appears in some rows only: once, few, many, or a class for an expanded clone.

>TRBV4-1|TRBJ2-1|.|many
CASSPGPSSGNEQFF
TGCGCCAGCAGCCCTGGGCCTTCCTCCGGCAATGAGCAGTTCTTC
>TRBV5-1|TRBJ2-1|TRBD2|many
CASRPTSGRIYNEQFF
TGCGCCAGCAGACCTACTAGCGGGAGAATTTACAATGAGCAGTTCTTC
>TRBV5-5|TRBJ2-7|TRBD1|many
CASSFSTGDYEQYF
TGTGCCAGCAGCTTTAGTACAGGGGACTACGAGCAGTACTTC
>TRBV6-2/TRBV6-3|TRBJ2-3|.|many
CASSYGTLADTQYF
TGTGCCAGCAGTTATGGGACACTTGCAGATACGCAGTATTTT
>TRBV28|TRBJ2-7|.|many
CASSLPYDSYEQYF
TGTGCCAGCAGTTTACCCTATGACAGCTACGAGCAGTACTTC
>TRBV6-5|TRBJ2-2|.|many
CASSYSRTGELFF
TGTGCCAGCAGTTACTCGAGAACCGGGGAGCTGTTTTTT
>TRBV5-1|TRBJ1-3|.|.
CASRPHGTLGNTIYF
TGCGCCAGCAGACCCCACGGGACGCTTGGCAACACCATATATTTT
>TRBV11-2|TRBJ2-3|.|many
CASSSQVGDTQYF
TGTGCCAGCAGTTCTCAGGTGGGAGATACGCAGTATTTT
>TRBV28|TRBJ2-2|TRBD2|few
CASRHSGRALGHTGELFF
TGTGCCAGCAGACATAGCGGGAGGGCCCTGGGGCACACCGGGGAGCTGTTTTTT
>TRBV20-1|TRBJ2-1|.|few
CSANEGLEQFF
TGCAGTGCAAACGAGGGATTAGAGCAGTTCTTC
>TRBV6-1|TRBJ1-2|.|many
CASSSYGRGYGYTF
TGTGCCAGCAGCTCCTATGGCAGGGGATATGGCTACACCTTC
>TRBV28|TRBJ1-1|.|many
CASSFFQGFPMNTEAFF
TGTGCCAGCAGTTTTTTTCAGGGATTTCCGATGAACACTGAAGCTTTCTTT
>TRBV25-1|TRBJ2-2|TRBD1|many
CASSVRDRSPGELFF
TGTGCCAGCAGTGTCCGGGACAGGAGCCCCGGGGAGCTGTTTTTT
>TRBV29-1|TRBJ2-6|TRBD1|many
CSVQGVQGAGANVLTF
TGCAGCGTGCAGGGGGTACAGGGGGCTGGGGCCAACGTCCTGACTTTC
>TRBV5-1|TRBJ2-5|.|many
CASSTGSQETQYF
TGCGCCAGCAGCACCGGGAGCCAAGAGACCCAGTACTTC
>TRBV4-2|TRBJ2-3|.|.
CASSQDQGRTDTQYF
TGTGCCAGCAGCCAAGATCAAGGACGCACAGATACGCAGTATTTT
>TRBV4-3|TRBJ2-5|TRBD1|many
CASSQDSMGRGIYSAQYF
TGCGCCAGCAGCCAAGACAGTATGGGCAGGGGGATATATTCGGCCCAGTACTTC
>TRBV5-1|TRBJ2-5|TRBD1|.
CASSWTGRLRETQYF
TGCGCCAGCAGCTGGACAGGGAGGCTGAGAGAGACCCAGTACTTC